Each of the 32 T cell receptor beta chains below was sequenced from the same sample in a study of cytomegalovirus exposure and HLA in healthy donors. With 60 Vbeta and 13 Jbeta primers, the PCR was carried out. Assay used: immunoSEQ multiplex PCR; TCRdb lists only in-frame clones, some missing. Recorded here are 55,000 or so clones; the top ten clones represent 11%. Sequenced material: PBMCs. The source of these receptors is a woman in her fifties or sixties in good health and CMV-seropositive.

The chain has TRBV6-1 and TRBJ2-3; 8 bases map to TRBD2. There are 16 residues in the CDR3. Germline V gives CDR1 MNHNS, CDR2 SASEGT. The V segment lost 5 bases and the J segment 5 bases; nucleotides outside the gene matches: 12. The CDR3 loop is CASSKVAGRWGDTQYF. For the CDR3, the DNA is TGTGCCAGCAGTAAAGTAGCGGGGAGGTGGGGAGATACGCAGTATTTT.

The chain employs TRBV30 and TRBJ2-7, with 9 bases lining up with TRBD2. After removal of 3 bases from V and 5 bases from J, the junction contained 8 bases not matched to a gene. Germline V gene data show CDR1 as GTSNPN and CDR2 as SVGIG (reference sequence). The CDR3 runs to 14 residues. The CDR3 sequence is CAWRGSGSVNEQYF. Here the CDR3 DNA reads TGTGCCTGGAGAGGTAGCGGGAGTGTCAACGAGCAGTACTTC. Full variable domain (rest looked up from reference TRBV30 and TRBJ2-7): SQTIHQWPATLVQPVGSPLSLECTVEGTSNPNLYWYRQAAGRGLQLLFYSVGIGQISSEVPQNLSASRPQDRQFILSSKKLLLSDSGFYLCAWRGSGSVNEQYFGPGTRLTVT.

The rearrangement links TRBV15 to TRBJ1-4, with D perhaps TRBD1 (6 bases). Germline V gene data show CDR1 as LNHNV and CDR2 as YYDKDF (reference sequence). The CDR3 contains 16 residues. Trimming pared 3 bases from V and 8 bases from J, leaving 19 bases between. Written as DNA, the CDR3 is TGTGCCACCAGCAGTAAACCGGGACAAAGGACGGAAAAACTGTTTTTT. This sequence encodes CATSSKPGQRTEKLFF.

The rearrangement uses TRBV4-2 and TRBJ1-3; D may be TRBD1 (6 bases). V shed 0 bases and J shed 4 bases, with 10 bases lying between them. Germline V gene sequence: CDR1 LGHNA, CDR2 YNFKEQ. This CDR3 has 15 amino acids. In DNA form, the CDR3 reads TGTGCCAGCAGCCAAGATGGGGGCCGGGGAAACACCATATATTTT. Protein product: CASSQDGGRGNTIYF.

The chain combines TRBV4-2 with TRBJ2-5, with 7 bases that match TRBD2. CDR1 is LGHNA and CDR2 is YNFKEQ in the germline V gene. The CDR3 loop spans 14 amino acids. Trimming took 0 bases from V and 6 from J; bases not matched to a gene: 4. CDR3 loop: CASSQDGGEKTQYF. Here the CDR3 DNA reads TGTGCCAGCAGCCAAGATGGGGGGGAAAAGACCCAGTACTTC.

The chain combines TRBV6-1 with TRBJ2-7, with 8 bases aligning to TRBD1. Unmatched junction bases numbered 11, after V lost 4 bases and J lost 0 bases. This CDR3 is 17 amino acids long. Germline V gene sequence: CDR1 MNHNS, CDR2 SASEGT. The CDR3 bases are TGTGCCAGCAGTGGTAACCGGGGACAGGCTAGCTCCTACGAGCAGTACTTC. This encodes CASSGNRGQASSYEQYF.

The V and J genes are TRBV7-6 and TRBJ2-7, with TRBD1 identical over 9 bases. The CDR3 spans 16 residues. V lost 5 bases, J lost 2 bases, and 10 bases stayed unmatched. CDR1 and CDR2 (germline): SGHVS, FNYEAQ. The CDR3 nucleotides read TGTGCCAGCAGCCCAGGCGTCGGGACAGGGACCTACGAGCAGTACTTC. This encodes CASSPGVGTGTYEQYF.

The chain joins TRBV6-1 to TRBJ1-2, with D unclear. V lost 5 bases and J lost 4, with 5 bases in between. Germline-derived CDR1 and CDR2 are MNHNS and SASEGT. The CDR3 consists of 11 residues. CDR3: CASSQFYGYTF. In DNA, the CDR3 is TGTGCCAGCAGTCAGTTCTATGGCTACACCTTC.

This chain joins TRBV28 and TRBJ2-7, with a weak D call TRBD2 (5 bases). Germline lookup yields CDR1 MDHEN and CDR2 SYDVKM. CDR3 size: 14 residues. V lost 2 bases, J lost 4 bases, and 12 bases lay in between. The CDR3 bases are TGTGCCAGCAGTTTACGGTTGCGGGCGTACGAGCAGTACTTC. Translation gives CASSLRLRAYEQYF.

The chain combines TRBV6-4 with TRBJ1-6; TRBD1 matches 7 bases. CDR3 length: 16 residues. CDR1 MRHNA and CDR2 SNTAGT come from the germline V gene. V gave up 6 bases and J gave up 0 bases; unmatched junction bases: 5. The chain's CDR3 is CASRQQGSSYNSPLHF. The CDR3 region has the DNA TGTGCCAGCAGACAACAGGGGAGCTCCTATAATTCACCCCTCCACTTT.

J is TRBJ1-2 and V is TRBV4-1, with D perhaps TRBD1 (6 bases). CDR1 and CDR2 from the germline V gene are MGHRA and YSYEKL. The V and J ends lost 3 bases and 4 bases respectively, with 15 bases between them. The CDR3 is 15 amino acids. The CDR3 sequence is CASSQLSGVGYGYTF. The CDR3 nucleotides read TGCGCCAGCAGCCAGCTATCAGGGGTAGGCTATGGCTACACCTTC.

This sequence joins TRBV4-3 and TRBJ1-1; 7 nucleotides align to TRBD1. The germline gives CDR1 LGHNA, CDR2 YSLEER. The ends lost 8 bases at V and 1 base at J; junction bases unmatched: 7. The CDR3 covers 14 residues. The CDR3 sequence: CASATGASNTEAFF. The CDR3 DNA sequence: TGCGCCAGCGCCACAGGGGCGTCGAACACTGAAGCTTTCTTT.

The V and J genes are TRBV29-1 and TRBJ2-7; 9 positions agree with TRBD2. The CDR3 covers 13 residues. V was clipped by 4 bases and J by 7 bases; unmatched bases: 8. Germline V gene sequence: CDR1 SQVTM, CDR2 ANQGSEA. CDR3 loop: CSVVQTSGLEQYF. CDR3 sequence (DNA): TGCAGCGTTGTACAGACTAGCGGACTTGAGCAGTACTTC.

The chain is built from TRBV6-1 and TRBJ2-7, with 8 positions matching TRBD1. The CDR3 extends over 14 amino acids. V was pared by 3 bases and J by 1 base, with 2 bases of the junction left unmatched. Germline V gene data show CDR1 as MNHNS and CDR2 as SASEGT. The CDR3 DNA reads as TGTGCCAGCAGTGAGACAGGGGTGTCCTACGAGCAGTACTTC. Translating it yields CASSETGVSYEQYF.

The chain uses TRBV5-1 and TRBJ1-4, with D maybe TRBD1 (5 bases). There are 15 residues in the CDR3. V was shortened by 4 bases and J by 5 bases, with 15 bases between the two germline ends. CDR1 is SGHRS, CDR2 YFSETQ, per germline. For the CDR3, the DNA is TGCGCCAGCAGCGGCGCAGGGTTACCGAATGAAAAACTGTTTTTT. Amino acid sequence: CASSGAGLPNEKLFF.

The CDR3 loop is CASSVLRGGRLDTQYF. CDR3 DNA sequence: TGTGCCAGTAGCGTTTTAAGGGGAGGGCGGTTAGATACGCAGTATTTT. The rearrangement links TRBV19 to TRBJ2-3; 7 nucleotides match TRBD2. The V and J ends lost 6 bases and 5 bases, in that order; junction bases with no gene match: 14. CDR1 LNHDA and CDR2 SQIVND come from the germline V gene (reference sequence). This CDR3 comprises 16 residues.

J is TRBJ2-7 and V is TRBV6-1, with TRBD1 as a possible D gene (5 bases). CDR1 MNHNS and CDR2 SASEGT come from the germline V gene. The CDR3 has 14 amino acids. Trimming left V 5 bases short and J 3 bases short, with 14 bases between. DNA for the CDR3: TGTGCCAGCAGTCAAGGGGCAGTTCGCTACGAGCAGTACTTC. It is translated as CASSQGAVRYEQYF.

This chain uses TRBV7-9 with TRBJ1-5; the D is unclear. Trimming pared 2 bases from V and 3 bases from J, leaving 8 bases between. The CDR3 is 14 amino acids. The germline gives CDR1 SEHNR, CDR2 FQNEAQ (reference sequence). The CDR3, as DNA: TGTGCCAGCAGCTTAATCGGTACCAATCAGCCCCAGCATTTT. It codes for CASSLIGTNQPQHF.

The chain is built from TRBV28 and TRBJ2-1; 7 bases map to TRBD2. The CDR3 loop spans 14 amino acids. V was clipped by 2 bases and J by 5 bases; unmatched bases: 3. CDR1 MDHEN and CDR2 SYDVKM come from the germline V gene. CDR3 region: CASSLLADNNEQFF. The CDR3 bases are TGTGCCAGCAGTTTACTAGCGGACAACAATGAGCAGTTCTTC.

The chain is built from TRBV27 and TRBJ1-1; 12 positions agree with TRBD1. Germline V gene sequence: CDR1 MNHEY, CDR2 SMNVEV (reference sequence). With V trimmed by 7 bases and J by 5 bases, 11 bases remained unmatched. This CDR3 region has 16 residues. The CDR3 is CASTRDRGRIGTEAFF. CDR3 DNA: TGTGCCAGCACCAGGGACAGGGGGCGTATCGGGACTGAAGCTTTCTTT.

The chain joins TRBV5-4 to TRBJ1-2; 8 nucleotides agree with TRBD1. The V and J ends lost 3 bases and 1 base, in that order; junction bases with no gene match: 5. This CDR3 has 15 amino acids. CDR1 and CDR2 from the germline V gene are SGHNT and YYREEE (reference sequence). DNA for the CDR3: TGTGCCAGCAGCTCAGGACAGGGAAATAACTATGGCTACACCTTC. Translating gives CASSSGQGNNYGYTF.

The CDR3 region has the DNA TGCGCCAGCAGCTTAGACAGGGCGGGCAATCAGCCCCAGCATTTT. Translated: CASSLDRAGNQPQHF. The rearrangement uses TRBV5-1 and TRBJ1-5; TRBD1 matches 7 bases. CDR3 length equals 15 residues. The V segment lost 2 bases and the J segment 2 bases; nucleotides outside the gene matches: 4. Per the germline V gene, CDR1 is SGHRS and CDR2 is YFSETQ.

The V and J genes are TRBV7-9 and TRBJ2-7; TRBD1 matches at 10 bases. This CDR3 spans 18 amino acids. With 2 bases clipped from V and 0 bases from J, the junction kept 10 bases outside the gene matches. CDR1 is SEHNR and CDR2 is FQNEAQ in the germline V gene (reference sequence). For the CDR3, the DNA is TGTGCCAGCAGCTTACCATCGGGACAGGGGACCAGCTCCTACGAGCAGTACTTC. Translated: CASSLPSGQGTSSYEQYF.

The J gene is TRBJ1-1, the V gene TRBV6-5; D remains unclear. Trimming cost V 5 bases and J 10 bases, with 14 bases left between them. Germline lookup yields CDR1 MNHEY and CDR2 SVGAGI. This CDR3 has 12 amino acids. DNA for the CDR3: TGTGCCAGCAGTGCCAGACTCGGCGGAGCTTTCTTT. Translating gives CASSARLGGAFF.

V gene TRBV5-1 combines with J gene TRBJ2-1; a weak D match, TRBD1 (5 bases). V lost 5 bases and J 9 bases, leaving 21 bases between the germline ends. The CDR3 consists of 15 residues. Germline V gene sequence: CDR1 SGHRS, CDR2 YFSETQ. DNA for the CDR3: TGCGCCAGCAGAAATGGCGTGGGGCCTGAGGTTGAGCAGTTCTTC. Translating gives CASRNGVGPEVEQFF. The full variable domain, completed using reference TRBV5-1 and TRBJ2-1, is KAGVTQTPRYLIKTRGQQVTLSCSPISGHRSVSWYQQTPGQGLQFLFEYFSETQRNKGNFPGRFSGRQFSNSRSEMNVSTLELGDSALYLCASRNGVGPEVEQFFGPGTRLTVL.

The chain combines TRBV2 with TRBJ1-5, with a possible D match to TRBD1 (6 bases). Germline CDR1 is SNHLY and CDR2 is FYNNEI. V dropped 4 bases and J dropped 0 bases, with 10 bases sitting between them. This CDR3 is 15 amino acids long. In DNA form, the CDR3 reads TGTGCCAGCAGTGGGACAGACTATAGCAATCAGCCCCAGCATTTT. This translates into CASSGTDYSNQPQHF.

The rearrangement uses TRBV18 and TRBJ2-5, with D hard to call. The CDR3 has 13 amino acids. Per germline, CDR1 KGHSH and CDR2 LQKENI. V was shortened by 5 bases and J by 6 bases, with 13 bases between the two germline ends. The CDR3 DNA reads TGTGCCAGCTCAATTGGGCGTTGGAAGACCCAGTACTTC. As protein: CASSIGRWKTQYF.

The chain uses TRBV5-1 and TRBJ2-7; 9 nucleotides match TRBD1. Germline V gene data show CDR1 as SGHRS and CDR2 as YFSETQ. The CDR3 is 16 residues long. J was trimmed by 2 bases and V by 1 base; bases with no gene match: 7. CDR3 in DNA: TGCGCCAGCAGCTTGACGGGACAGGGATTACCCTACGAGCAGTACTTC. Its protein is CASSLTGQGLPYEQYF.

The chain couples TRBV28 to TRBJ1-5; D unresolved. The CDR3 extends over 12 amino acids. The V end was cut by 3 bases, the J end by 7 bases, with 7 bases between. Germline CDR1 reads MDHEN; CDR2 reads SYDVKM. The CDR3 DNA reads TGTGCCAGCAGTTTGCAGGCACAGCCCCAGCATTTT. The encoded protein is CASSLQAQPQHF.

This chain joins TRBV6-5 and TRBJ1-5; weak D call: TRBD1 (6 bases). Germline V gene data show CDR1 as MNHEY and CDR2 as SVGAGI. V lost 2 bases and J lost 0, with 8 bases in between. This CDR3 comprises 15 residues. The CDR3 bases are TGTGCCAGCAGTTACCGACAGGATAGCAATCAGCCCCAGCATTTT. Translating gives CASSYRQDSNQPQHF.

The CDR3 loop is CASSQDRRLYEKLFF. The CDR3 coding sequence is TGCGCCAGCAGCCAAGATCGGAGGCTTTACGAAAAACTGTTTTTT. The J gene is TRBJ1-4, the V gene TRBV4-3; D is unresolved. V was clipped by 0 bases and J by 8 bases, with 13 bases between them. The CDR3 totals 15 residues. CDR1 is LGHNA and CDR2 is YSLEER in the germline V gene.

The gene calls are TRBV7-8 and TRBJ2-7, with 7 bases fitting TRBD2. Germline CDR1 is SGHVS and CDR2 is FQNEAQ. CDR3 length: 13 amino acids. Trimming cost V 1 base and J 9 bases; bases outside gene matches: 6. CDR3 residues: CASSLDGRGTQYF. The CDR3 DNA reads as TGTGCCAGCAGCTTAGATGGGCGGGGGACGCAGTACTTC.